Here is one T cell receptor (beta chain) with its context. Antigen unknown. This sample was included in a study of a mutant IDH1 vaccine in newly diagnosed glioma. Study as a whole: Treated individuals were around 62% male and roughly 38% female, averaging roughly 40 years of age.

The V gene's germline CDR1 is LNHDA and CDR2 SQIVND (reference sequence). The CDR3 runs to 15 residues. V was pared by 4 bases and J by 4 bases, with 7 bases of the junction left unmatched. The protocol was immunoSEQ multiplex PCR, while the TCRdb copy is restricted to in-frame clones and leaves out a portion. This table holds 40,000 to 60,000 clones, approximately 80% found once. Documented time point: week 35, safety follow-up. All doses held 300 ug of mutant IDH1 20-mer peptide, with topical imiquimod. All eight of the vaccinations patients received fell in weeks 1, 3, 5, 7, 11, 15, 19 and 23. This receptor was taken from a man in his forties with glioma. The sequenced sample was PBMCs, obtained from a glioma patient whose treatment included an IDH1 peptide vaccine. The V call is TRBV19, the J call TRBJ1-2, with 9 bases fitting TRBD1. The CDR3 region has the DNA TGTGCCAGTAGTAGAGGGACAGGGAATTCCTATGGCTACACCTTC. This encodes CASSRGTGNSYGYTF.